This is a list of T cell receptor beta chains from one sample in a study of blood T cell repertoires in COVID-19. TCRdb keeps only in-frame clones here, not all; method: immunoSEQ multiplex PCR. The sample includes a few hundred thousand clones, around four fifths of them seen just once. The material sequenced was peripheral blood. Source of these receptors: a man aged 30-40 years with active or convalescent COVID-19. Each CDR3 is given with its conserved first and last residue. Size values are once, few and many counts, or a class for expanded clones, and some rows have none.

v_call	j_call	clone_size	cdr3_aa
TRBV7-3	TRBJ2-1	.	CASSLMGQGFDEQFF
TRBV6-4	TRBJ2-2	once	CASSAGGAVTGELFF
TRBV2	TRBJ2-1	.	CASSSQGHEQFF
TRBV24-1	TRBJ2-5	once	CATLTSGAIKTQETQYF
TRBV4-1	TRBJ2-2	.	CASSYGLAGVSTGELFF
TRBV28	TRBJ2-1	.	CASRNDRVSEQFF
TRBV6-5	TRBJ2-7	.	CASTGGLAGDEQYF
TRBV3-1/TRBV3-2	TRBJ2-7	few	CASRPTGSYEQYF
TRBV4-1	TRBJ1-2	.	CASTPRQGDDYGYTF
TRBV27	TRBJ1-2	.	CASSSLGGPPYGYTF
TRBV28	TRBJ1-1	once	CASSLVLRNTEAFF
TRBV28	TRBJ1-2	once	CASSGGTDYGYTF
TRBV6-4	TRBJ2-1	.	CASSDQTRPGQFF
TRBV6-4	TRBJ2-3	.	CASRAGASTDTQYF
TRBV2	TRBJ1-2	.	CASSPIGAYGYTF
TRBV5-1	TRBJ2-7	few	CASSPSVAGGYEQYF
TRBV4-1	TRBJ2-4	.	CASSHTSGGTQNIQYF
TRBV5-6	TRBJ2-2	.	CASHGTLGGGPGTGELFF
TRBV19	TRBJ2-7	.	CASSMGGTAYEQYF
TRBV3-1/TRBV3-2	TRBJ1-2	.	CASSQTTGNYGYTF
TRBV11-2	TRBJ2-5	.	CASSTVGTSGGTQYF
TRBV7-3	TRBJ2-2	.	CASSLNGGNTGELFF
TRBV6-2/TRBV6-3	TRBJ1-1	.	CASSYSPQNTEAFF
TRBV5-4	TRBJ2-7	.	CASSPDPLLAGITYEQYF
TRBV4-3	TRBJ1-5	.	CASSQDHRAGQPQHF
TRBV27	TRBJ2-7	.	CASSPWGGFAYEQYF
TRBV19	TRBJ2-7	once	CASNRRISGGDEQYF
TRBV2	TRBJ2-3	few	CASSASGRTTDTQYF
TRBV27	TRBJ1-5	.	CASSLSPSQPQHF
TRBV11-2	TRBJ2-7	.	CASRPEGGGPYEQYF
TRBV24-1	TRBJ2-5	.	CATSESGDGTQYF
TRBV5-5	TRBJ1-1	.	CASRLGGGDEAFF
TRBV10-3	TRBJ1-5	.	CAISESGQGNQPQHF
TRBV5-5	TRBJ1-1	.	CASGRQGSFRDTEAFF
TRBV24-1	TRBJ2-3	.	CATTGDLADTQYF
TRBV28	TRBJ1-5	.	CASSYRGRMGQPQHF
TRBV24-1	TRBJ2-2	once	CATSDPGHENTGELFF
TRBV5-1	TRBJ2-7	.	CASRPVPSSYEQYF
TRBV25-1	TRBJ2-2	once	CASSGRTGRGGELFF
TRBV6-5	TRBJ1-3	.	CASSYSTERNTIYF
TRBV7-9	TRBJ1-1	once	CASSASVTVTEAFF
TRBV18	TRBJ2-2	.	CASSLTTNTGELFF
TRBV14	TRBJ1-1	.	CASSPERGPAEAFF
TRBV5-6	TRBJ2-7	.	CASSQVRERDEQYF
TRBV4-3	TRBJ1-4	.	CASSQELIDRGDEKLFF
TRBV5-6	TRBJ1-6	few	CASSPMAPGIDSPLHF